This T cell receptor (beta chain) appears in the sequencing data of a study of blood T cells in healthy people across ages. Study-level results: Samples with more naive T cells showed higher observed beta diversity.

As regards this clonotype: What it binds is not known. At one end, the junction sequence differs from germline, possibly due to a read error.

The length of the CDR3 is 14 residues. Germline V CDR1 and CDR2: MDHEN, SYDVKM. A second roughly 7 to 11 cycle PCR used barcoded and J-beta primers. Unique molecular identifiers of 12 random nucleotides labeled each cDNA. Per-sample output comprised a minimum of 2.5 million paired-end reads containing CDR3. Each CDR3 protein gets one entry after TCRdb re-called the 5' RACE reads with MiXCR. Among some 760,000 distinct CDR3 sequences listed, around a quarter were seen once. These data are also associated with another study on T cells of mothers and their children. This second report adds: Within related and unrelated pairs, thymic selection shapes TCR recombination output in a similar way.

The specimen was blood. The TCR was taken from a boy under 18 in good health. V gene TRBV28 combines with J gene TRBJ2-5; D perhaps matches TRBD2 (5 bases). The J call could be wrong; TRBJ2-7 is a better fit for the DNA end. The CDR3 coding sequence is TGTGCCAACAGTTTACGAGGGCTGACCTACGAGCAGTACTTC. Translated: CANSLRGLTYEQYF.